This T cell receptor beta chain was recovered during a study of T cell repertoires in cytomegalovirus infection. Study-wide results and limits: What dominated the ex vivo response were HLA-C-restricted CMV-specific TCR beta clonotypes.

This clonotype was seen repeatedly, ten times or more. Its antigen is unidentified. The V gene lost 5 bases and the J gene lost 8 bases, with 19 bases spanning the gap. Germline V gene sequence: CDR1 SEHNR, CDR2 FQNEAQ (reference sequence). CDR3 length: 15 residues. TCRdb reprocessed the reads via MiXCR and lists one record per CDR3 protein. The table records under 200,000 distinct CDR3 sequences, about a tenth of them present only once. Input material: PBMCs. This clonotype was obtained from a human donor in good health (CMV status not recorded). Some clones in this sample may be carry-over from other donors' samples. This sequence joins TRBV7-9 and TRBJ2-1, with no clear D. CDR3 nucleotides: TGTGCCAGCAGCCCCTATGAGAGTCCGGTTTATGAGCAGTTCTTC. Amino acid sequence: CASSPYESPVYEQFF.